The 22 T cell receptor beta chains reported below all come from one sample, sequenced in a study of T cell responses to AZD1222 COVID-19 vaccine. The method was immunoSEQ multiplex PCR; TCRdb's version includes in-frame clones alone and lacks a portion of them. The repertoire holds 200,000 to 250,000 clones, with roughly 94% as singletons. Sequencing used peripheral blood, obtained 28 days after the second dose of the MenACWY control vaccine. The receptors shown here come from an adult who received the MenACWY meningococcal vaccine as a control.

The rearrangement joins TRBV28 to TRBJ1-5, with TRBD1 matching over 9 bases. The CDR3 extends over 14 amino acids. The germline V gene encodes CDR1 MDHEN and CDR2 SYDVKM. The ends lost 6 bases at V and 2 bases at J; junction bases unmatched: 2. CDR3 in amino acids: CASRWTGGNQPQHF. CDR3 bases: TGTGCCAGCAGATGGACAGGGGGCAATCAGCCCCAGCATTTT.

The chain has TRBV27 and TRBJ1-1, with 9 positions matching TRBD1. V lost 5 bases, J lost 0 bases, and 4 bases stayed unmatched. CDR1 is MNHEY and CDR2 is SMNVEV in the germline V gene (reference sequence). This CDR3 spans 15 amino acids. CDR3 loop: CASSAGQGMNTEAFF. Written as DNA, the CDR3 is TGTGCCAGCAGTGCCGGACAGGGGATGAACACTGAAGCTTTCTTT.

This CDR3 reads CASSPGGGQPQHF. CDR3 in DNA: TGTGCCAGCAGCCCAGGGGGCGGTCAGCCCCAGCATTTT. J is TRBJ1-5 and V is TRBV14; 8 bases agree with TRBD1. CDR3 length: 13 amino acids. The germline gives CDR1 SGHDN, CDR2 FVKESK. Losses at the gene ends were 4 bases for V and 6 bases for J; bases not matched to a gene: 2. Drawing the rest from reference TRBV14 and TRBJ1-5, the complete variable domain is EAGVTQFPSHSVIEKGQTVTLRCDPISGHDNLYWYRRVMGKEIKFLLHFVKESKQDESGMPNNRFLAERTGGTYSTLKVQPAELEDSGVYFCASSPGGGQPQHFGDGTRLSIL.

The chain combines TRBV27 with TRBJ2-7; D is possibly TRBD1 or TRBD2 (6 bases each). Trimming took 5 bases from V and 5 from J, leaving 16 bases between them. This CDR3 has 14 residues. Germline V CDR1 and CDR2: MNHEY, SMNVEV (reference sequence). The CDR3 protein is CASSPTGGGNEQYF. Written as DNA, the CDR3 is TGTGCCAGCAGTCCCACCGGGGGCGGGAACGAGCAGTACTTC.

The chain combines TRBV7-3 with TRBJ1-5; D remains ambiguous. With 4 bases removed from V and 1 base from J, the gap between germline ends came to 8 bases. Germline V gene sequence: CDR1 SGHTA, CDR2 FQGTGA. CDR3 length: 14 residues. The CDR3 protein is CASSSLGSNQPQHF. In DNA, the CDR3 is TGTGCCAGCAGCTCCCTAGGGAGCAATCAGCCCCAGCATTTT.

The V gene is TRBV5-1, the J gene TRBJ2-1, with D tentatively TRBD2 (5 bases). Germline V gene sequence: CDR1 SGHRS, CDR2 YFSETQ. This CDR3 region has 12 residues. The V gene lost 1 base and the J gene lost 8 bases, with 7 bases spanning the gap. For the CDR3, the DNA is TGCGCCAGCAGCTTGACTAGTTATGAGCAGTTCTTC. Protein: CASSLTSYEQFF.

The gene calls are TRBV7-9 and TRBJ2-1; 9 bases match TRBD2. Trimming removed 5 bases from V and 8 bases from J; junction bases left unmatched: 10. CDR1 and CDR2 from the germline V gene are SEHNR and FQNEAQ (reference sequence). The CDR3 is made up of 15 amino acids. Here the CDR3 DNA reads TGTGCCAGCAGCCCAGCTAGCGGGAAGGTTCATGAGCAGTTCTTC. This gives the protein CASSPASGKVHEQFF.

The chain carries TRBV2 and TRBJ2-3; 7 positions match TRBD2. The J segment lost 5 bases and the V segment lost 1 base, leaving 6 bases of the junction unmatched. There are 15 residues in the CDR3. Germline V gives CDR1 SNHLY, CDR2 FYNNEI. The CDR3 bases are TGTGCCAGCAGTGAAGTCGGCGGGGGTGGAGATACGCAGTATTTT. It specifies CASSEVGGGGDTQYF.

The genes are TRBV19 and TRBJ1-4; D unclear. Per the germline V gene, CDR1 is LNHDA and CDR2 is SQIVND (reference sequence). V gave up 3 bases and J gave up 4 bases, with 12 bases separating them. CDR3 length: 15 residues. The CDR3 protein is CASSMAAAYNEKLFF. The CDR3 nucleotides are TGTGCCAGTAGTATGGCGGCTGCCTATAATGAAAAACTGTTTTTT.

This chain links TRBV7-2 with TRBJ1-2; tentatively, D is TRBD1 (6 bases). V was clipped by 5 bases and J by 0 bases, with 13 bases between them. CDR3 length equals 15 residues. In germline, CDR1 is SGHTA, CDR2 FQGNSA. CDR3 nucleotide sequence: TGTGCCAGCAGCATCGACAGGCAAACTAACTATGGCTACACCTTC. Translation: CASSIDRQTNYGYTF.

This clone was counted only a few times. Here the CDR3 DNA reads TGTGCCACCAGTGAATCCCTCGGGTCGCGGGATAGGTACAATGAGCAGTTCTTC. Translated: CATSESLGSRDRYNEQFF. This chain links TRBV24-1 with TRBJ2-1; perhaps TRBD2 as D (6 bases). Germline lookup yields CDR1 KGHDR and CDR2 SFDVKD. The CDR3 is made up of 18 amino acids. The V and J ends lost 4 bases and 4 bases respectively, with 22 bases between them.

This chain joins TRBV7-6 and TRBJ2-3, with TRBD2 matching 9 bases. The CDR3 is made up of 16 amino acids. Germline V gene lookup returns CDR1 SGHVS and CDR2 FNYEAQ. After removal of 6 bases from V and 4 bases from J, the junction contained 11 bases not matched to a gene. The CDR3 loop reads CASSPASGRSADTQYF. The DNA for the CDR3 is TGTGCCAGCAGTCCCGCAAGCGGGAGGTCTGCAGATACGCAGTATTTT.

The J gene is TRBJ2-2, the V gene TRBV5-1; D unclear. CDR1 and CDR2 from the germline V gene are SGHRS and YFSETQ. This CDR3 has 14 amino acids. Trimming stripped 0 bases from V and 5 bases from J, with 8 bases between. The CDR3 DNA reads TGCGCCAGCAGCTTGGACGGTGGGACCGGGGAGCTGTTTTTT. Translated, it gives CASSLDGGTGELFF.

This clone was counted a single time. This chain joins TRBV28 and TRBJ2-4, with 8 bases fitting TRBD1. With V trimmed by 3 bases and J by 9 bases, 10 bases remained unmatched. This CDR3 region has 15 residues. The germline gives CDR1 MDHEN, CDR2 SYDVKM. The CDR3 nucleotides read TGTGCCAGCAGTTTTAGGGGGACAGGAAGGCTCATTCAGTACTTC. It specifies CASSFRGTGRLIQYF.

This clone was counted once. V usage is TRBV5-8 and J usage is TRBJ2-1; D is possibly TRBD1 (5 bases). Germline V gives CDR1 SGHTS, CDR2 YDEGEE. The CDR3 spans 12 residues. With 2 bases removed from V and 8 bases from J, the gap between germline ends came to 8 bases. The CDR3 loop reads CASSLGAYEQFF. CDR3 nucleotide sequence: TGTGCCAGCAGCTTAGGGGCATATGAGCAGTTCTTC.

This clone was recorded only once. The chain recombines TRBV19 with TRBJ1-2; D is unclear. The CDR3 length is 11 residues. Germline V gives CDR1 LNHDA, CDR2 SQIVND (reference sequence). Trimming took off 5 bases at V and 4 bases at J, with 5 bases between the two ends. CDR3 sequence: CASSDLYGYTF. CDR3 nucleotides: TGTGCCAGTAGTGACCTCTATGGCTACACCTTC.

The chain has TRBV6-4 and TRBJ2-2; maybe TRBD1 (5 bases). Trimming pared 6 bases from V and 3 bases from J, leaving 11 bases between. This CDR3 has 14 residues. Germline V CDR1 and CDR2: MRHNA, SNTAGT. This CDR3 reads CASRETVYTGELFF. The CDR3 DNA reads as TGTGCCAGCAGGGAGACAGTTTACACCGGGGAGCTGTTTTTT.

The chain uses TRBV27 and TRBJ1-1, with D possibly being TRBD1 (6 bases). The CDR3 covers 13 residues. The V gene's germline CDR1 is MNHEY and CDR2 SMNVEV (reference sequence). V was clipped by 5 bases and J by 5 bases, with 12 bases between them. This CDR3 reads CASSEPRGTEAFF. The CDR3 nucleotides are TGTGCCAGCAGTGAACCTAGGGGGACTGAAGCTTTCTTT.

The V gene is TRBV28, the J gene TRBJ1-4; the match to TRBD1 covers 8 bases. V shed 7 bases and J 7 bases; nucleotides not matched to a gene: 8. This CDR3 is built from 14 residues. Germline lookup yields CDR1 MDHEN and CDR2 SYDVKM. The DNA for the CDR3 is TGTGCCAGCACCGACAGGGGTCGGGTTGAAAAACTGTTTTTT. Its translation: CASTDRGRVEKLFF.

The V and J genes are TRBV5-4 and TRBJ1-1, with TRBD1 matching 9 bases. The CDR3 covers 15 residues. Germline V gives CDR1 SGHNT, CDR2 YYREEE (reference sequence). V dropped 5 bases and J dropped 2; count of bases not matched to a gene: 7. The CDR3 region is CASRRRQGGNTEAFF. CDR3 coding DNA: TGTGCCAGCAGACGGCGACAGGGGGGTAACACTGAAGCTTTCTTT.

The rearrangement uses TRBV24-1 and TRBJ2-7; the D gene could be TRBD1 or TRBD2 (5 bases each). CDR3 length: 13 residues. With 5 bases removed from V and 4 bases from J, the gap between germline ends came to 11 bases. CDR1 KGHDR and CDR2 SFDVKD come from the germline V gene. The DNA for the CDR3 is TGTGCCACCAGTGCCGGGACCGATTACGAGCAGTACTTC. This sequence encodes CATSAGTDYEQYF.

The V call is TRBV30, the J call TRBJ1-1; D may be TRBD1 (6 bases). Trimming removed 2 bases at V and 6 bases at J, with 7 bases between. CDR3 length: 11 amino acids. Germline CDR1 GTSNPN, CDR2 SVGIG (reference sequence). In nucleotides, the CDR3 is TGTGCCTGGAGTACAGGGTCTGAAGCTTTCTTT. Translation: CAWSTGSEAFF.